The clone carrying this T cell receptor beta chain is a singleton in its sample. What it recognizes is unknown. The sample belongs to a study of cytomegalovirus exposure and HLA in healthy donors. About the research overall: Among the roughly 400 genotyped donors, less than 85% were placed in the Caucasian-associated ancestry cluster.

The PCR used 60 Vbeta and 13 Jbeta primers. Authors' data handling: Later, tens of millions of unique TCR beta chains were counted in an analysis, and 8.5 million to 13 million of them were shared. The protocol was immunoSEQ multiplex PCR, while the TCRdb copy is restricted to in-frame clones and leaves out a portion. The V and J calls and clone size were taken over from that table, and D and trimming were inferred from the DNA. The sample holds 55,000 to 70,000 clones, roughly 80% seen once. V was pared by 3 bases and J by 0 bases, with 12 bases between. The CDR3 extends over 15 amino acids. Germline CDR1 SGHRS, CDR2 YFSETQ. The study, taken as a whole, reports: There were reportedly fewer N-insertions in an Asian-associated ancestry cluster than the approximately 670-donor mean, in a later analysis. In a later analysis, across HLA loci, associated TCR counts were highest for DRB1, lowest for HLA-C.

The chain couples TRBV5-1 to TRBJ1-2, with D perhaps matching TRBD1 (5 bases). This TCR was recovered from a woman aged 40 to 50 in good health and CMV-seronegative. The specimen was PBMCs. This CDR3 is CASSSYRSTNYGYTF. The CDR3 DNA reads as TGCGCCAGCAGCTCATACAGGTCGACTAACTATGGCTACACCTTC.